Shown below are 14 T cell receptor beta chains from a single sample sequenced in a study of T cell repertoires in cytomegalovirus infection. Via MiXCR, TCRdb re-called the reads, giving one row per CDR3 protein. Found here are 86,000 or so distinct CDR3 sequences, 20% to 30% of them singletons; the top ten hold roughly 50%. The antigens these receptors bind are not known. The sample consisted of CD8+ T cells from cultured PBMCs, taken from culture after CMV antigen stimulation. These TCRs come from a human donor in good health (CMV status not recorded). Some clones in this sample may be carry-over from other donors' samples.

The genes are TRBV29-1 and TRBJ1-1, with D possibly being TRBD1 (5 bases). Germline CDR1 reads SQVTM; CDR2 reads ANQGSEA. The length of the CDR3 is 14 residues. Trimming shortened V by 0 bases and J by 7 bases, and 15 bases separated the two germline ends. The CDR3 is CSVEERAGTFEAFF. CDR3 bases: TGCAGCGTTGAAGAAAGGGCGGGGACGTTTGAAGCTTTCTTT.

The table lists this clonotype with a few counts. The CDR3 sequence: CASRPPGDDTQYF. The CDR3 nucleotides read TGTGCCAGCAGACCGCCAGGGGACGATACGCAGTATTTT. The chain couples TRBV11-2 to TRBJ2-3; TRBD1 might be the D (6 bases). The length of the CDR3 is 13 residues. V dropped 6 bases and J dropped 6 bases, with 13 bases sitting between them. The germline CDR1 and CDR2 sequences are SGHAT and FQNNGV. Drawing the rest from reference TRBV11-2 and TRBJ2-3, the complete variable domain is EAGVAQSPRYKIIEKRQSVAFWCNPISGHATLYWYQQILGQGPKLLIQFQNNGVVDDSQLPKDRFSAERLKGVDSTLKIQPAKLEDSAVYLCASRPPGDDTQYFGPGTRLTVL.

V is TRBV15 and J is TRBJ1-5; unclear D gene. Germline V lookup: CDR1 LNHNV, CDR2 YYDKDF (reference sequence). The CDR3 covers 15 residues. Trimming pared 2 bases from V and 2 bases from J, leaving 10 bases between. The CDR3 coding sequence is TGTGCCACCAGCAGATACCCCGGGGGCAATCAGCCCCAGCATTTT. Translated: CATSRYPGGNQPQHF.

V and J are TRBV14 and TRBJ2-3; TRBD2 aligns across 10 bases. The CDR3 covers 17 residues. Per germline, CDR1 SGHDN and CDR2 FVKESK. The ends lost 6 bases at V and 0 bases at J; junction bases unmatched: 9. CDR3 nucleotides: TGTGCCAGCAGTCCCAGACTAGCGGGCTCCAGCACAGATACGCAGTATTTT. Its protein product is CASSPRLAGSSTDTQYF.

The sample holds one count of this clonotype. This may stem from a read error, because a much larger clone lies one nucleotide away. This CDR3 is missing its conserved last phenylalanine or tryptophan, likely due to a read error. CDR3 coding DNA: TGTGCCAGCAGTGATTCCGGGACAGGGGCATACTATGGCTACACCCTC. It specifies CASSDSGTGAYYGYTL. The rearrangement links TRBV6-1 to TRBJ1-2; 10 positions match TRBD1. V shed 3 bases, J shed 3 bases, and the junction held 7 bases outside the gene matches. The CDR3 runs 16 residues. The V gene's germline CDR1 is MNHNS and CDR2 SASEGT.

This clonotype was seen ten or more times. The rearrangement joins TRBV27 to TRBJ1-1, with a tentative D call TRBD1 (5 bases). There are 13 residues in the CDR3. V lost 2 bases to trimming and J lost 11 bases, with 15 bases between them. The germline V gene has CDR1 MNHEY and CDR2 SMNVEV (reference sequence). In DNA, the CDR3 is TGTGCCAGCAGTTTAGATCAGGGAACTAAGGCTTTCTTT. Protein sequence: CASSLDQGTKAFF.

The sample holds a few counts of this clonotype. V and J are TRBV29-1 and TRBJ1-1, with 7 bases lining up with TRBD1. In germline, CDR1 is SQVTM, CDR2 ANQGSEA. The CDR3 has 14 amino acids. J was trimmed by 1 base and V by 1 base; bases with no gene match: 3. DNA for the CDR3: TGCAGCGTTGAAGCGGGACAGAGGAACACTGAAGCTTTCTTT. It translates to CSVEAGQRNTEAFF.

This clonotype was picked up many times. The chain uses TRBV20-1 and TRBJ2-3; no reliable D call. Trimming pared 0 bases from V and 0 bases from J, leaving 7 bases between. Germline V gene sequence: CDR1 DFQATT, CDR2 SNEGSKA (reference sequence). CDR3 length equals 14 residues. CDR3 in amino acids: CSARDRSSTDTQYF. The CDR3 DNA is TGCAGTGCTAGAGACAGGTCTAGCACAGATACGCAGTATTTT.

This clonotype was found many times. This chain links TRBV20-1 with TRBJ2-5, with TRBD2 matching 10 bases. The CDR3 is 18 residues long. V lost 6 bases, J lost 3 bases, and 19 bases stayed unmatched. Germline V gene sequence: CDR1 DFQATT, CDR2 SNEGSKA (reference sequence). CDR3: CSARRIEREGLLKETQYF. The CDR3 nucleotides are TGCAGTGCCCGACGAATTGAGCGGGAGGGCCTGTTGAAAGAGACCCAGTACTTC.

In its sample, this clonotype was seen a few times. The chain couples TRBV5-6 to TRBJ2-1, with D perhaps TRBD1 (6 bases). Trimming removed 5 bases at V and 7 bases at J, with 10 bases between. The CDR3 totals 12 residues. CDR1 is SGHDT and CDR2 is YYEEEE in the germline V gene. The CDR3 nucleotides are TGTGCCAGCAGTCGACAGGTAAATGAGCAGTTCTTC. Translating gives CASSRQVNEQFF.

Comments on this clonotype: This may come from a read error, since a much larger clone is one base off. V and J are TRBV12-3 or TRBV12-4 and TRBJ1-3, with D uncertain. There are 14 residues in the CDR3. In nucleotides, the CDR3 is TGTGCCAGCAGTTTCGAGAGCTCTGGAATCACCATATATTTT. Amino acid sequence: CASSFESSGITIYF.

In this sample, this clonotype turned up a few times. V usage is TRBV11-2 and J usage is TRBJ2-7; D unresolved. Germline V gene data show CDR1 as SGHAT and CDR2 as FQNNGV. The V end lost 1 base, the J end lost 3 bases, and 10 bases lay between the germline ends. CDR3 length: 14 amino acids. CDR3 sequence reads: CASSLVGDDYEQYF. For the CDR3, the DNA is TGTGCCAGCAGCTTAGTTGGCGATGACTACGAGCAGTACTTC.

This chain uses TRBV6-1 with TRBJ2-6, with D perhaps TRBD1 (5 bases). The CDR3 spans 15 residues. Germline-derived CDR1 and CDR2 are MNHNS and SASEGT. Between the trimmed V and J ends, which lost 8 bases and 2 bases, there was a span of 13 bases. The CDR3 DNA is TGTGCCAGCGAAGTGAAGGGGACTGGGGCCAACGTCCTGACTTTC. Its protein product is CASEVKGTGANVLTF.

This clonotype came up many times. V gene TRBV12-5 combines with J gene TRBJ1-4, with D possibly TRBD1 on 5 matching bases. Germline V gives CDR1 LGHNT, CDR2 FRNRAP. This CDR3 has 15 amino acids. The ends were cut back, 6 bases at V and 5 bases at J, with 16 bases in the middle. The CDR3 sequence: CASGHSGTVNEKLFF. The CDR3 nucleotides read TGTGCTAGTGGCCACTCCGGGACCGTGAATGAAAAACTGTTTTTT. Full variable domain (remainder filled in from reference TRBV12-5 and TRBJ1-4): DARVTQTPRHKVTEMGQEVTMRCQPILGHNTVFWYRQTMMQGLELLAYFRNRAPLDDSGMPKDRFSAEMPDATLATLKIQPSEPRDSAVYFCASGHSGTVNEKLFFGSGTQLSVL.